This T cell receptor (beta chain) appears in the sequencing data of a study of response to subunit inactivated influenza vaccine. The ends were cut back, 6 bases at V and 0 bases at J, with 12 bases in the middle. There are 15 residues in the CDR3. MiXCR, run by TCRdb on the RT-PCR reads, gives a single entry per CDR3 protein. Among more than 400,000 distinct CDR3 sequences listed, 9.5% to 12% were seen once. The source of this sequence is a man aged 45-65 years who received an inactivated influenza vaccine. The specimen comprised PBMCs from blood, sampled roughly 6 weeks after vaccination. The chain combines TRBV12-3 or TRBV12-4 with TRBJ2-1, with a possible D match to TRBD2 (6 bases). CDR3 in amino acids: CASSGDSSSYNEQFF. The CDR3, as DNA: TGTGCCAGCAGCGGGGACTCGAGCTCCTACAATGAGCAGTTCTTC.